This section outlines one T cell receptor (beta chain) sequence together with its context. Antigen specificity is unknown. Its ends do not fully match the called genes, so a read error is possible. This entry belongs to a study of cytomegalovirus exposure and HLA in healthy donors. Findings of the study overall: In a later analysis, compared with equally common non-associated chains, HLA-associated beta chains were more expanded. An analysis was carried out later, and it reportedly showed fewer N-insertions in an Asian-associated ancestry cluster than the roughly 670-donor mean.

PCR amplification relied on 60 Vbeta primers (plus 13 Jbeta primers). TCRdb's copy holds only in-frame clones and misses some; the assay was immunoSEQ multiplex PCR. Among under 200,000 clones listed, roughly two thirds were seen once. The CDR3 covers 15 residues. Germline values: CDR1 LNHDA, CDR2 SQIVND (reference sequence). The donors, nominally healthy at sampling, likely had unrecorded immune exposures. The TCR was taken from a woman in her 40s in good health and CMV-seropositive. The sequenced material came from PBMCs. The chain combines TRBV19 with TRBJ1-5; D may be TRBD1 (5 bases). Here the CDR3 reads CASKRTRDSNQPQNF. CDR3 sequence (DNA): TGTGCCAGTAAAAGGACAAGGGATAGCAATCAGCCCCAGAATTTT.